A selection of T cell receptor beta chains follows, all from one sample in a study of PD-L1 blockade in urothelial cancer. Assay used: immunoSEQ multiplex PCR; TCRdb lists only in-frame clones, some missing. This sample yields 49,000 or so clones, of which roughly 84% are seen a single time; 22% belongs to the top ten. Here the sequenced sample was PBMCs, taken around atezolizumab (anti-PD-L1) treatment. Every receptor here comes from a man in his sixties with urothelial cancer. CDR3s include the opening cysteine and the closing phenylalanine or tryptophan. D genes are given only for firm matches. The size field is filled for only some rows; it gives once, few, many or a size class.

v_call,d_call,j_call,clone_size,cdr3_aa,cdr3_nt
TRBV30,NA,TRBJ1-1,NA,CAWGLRNTEAFF,TGTGCCTGGGGGCTCCGGAACACTGAAGCTTTCTTT
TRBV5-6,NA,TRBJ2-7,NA,CASSSGYYEQYF,TGTGCCAGCAGCTCAGGCTACTACGAGCAGTACTTC
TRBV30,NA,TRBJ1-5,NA,CAWRRGGLLNQPQHF,TGTGCCTGGAGGCGGGGGGGACTACTGAACCAGCCCCAGCATTTT
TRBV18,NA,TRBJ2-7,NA,CASSPLYRTPPGEQYF,TGTGCCAGCTCACCCTTATACAGAACACCCCCGGGGGAGCAGTACTTC
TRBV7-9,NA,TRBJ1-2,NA,CASSLVGRELDYGYTF,TGTGCCAGCAGCTTAGTAGGTCGGGAGCTTGACTATGGCTACACCTTC
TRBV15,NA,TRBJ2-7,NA,CATSSPSGYEQYF,TGTGCCACCAGTTCCCCATCAGGCTACGAGCAGTACTTC
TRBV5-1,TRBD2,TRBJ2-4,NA,CASSLAASGSVRVGHIQYF,TGCGCCAGCAGCTTGGCGGCTAGCGGGAGTGTCAGGGTTGGTCACATTCAGTACTTC
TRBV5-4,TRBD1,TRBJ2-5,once,CASSTGGTGVVETQYF,TGTGCCAGCAGCACAGGCGGGACAGGGGTCGTTGAGACCCAGTACTTC
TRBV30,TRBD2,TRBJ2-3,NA,CAWSLAGGGITDTQYF,TGTGCCTGGTCGCTAGCGGGGGGGGGAATCACAGATACGCAGTATTTT
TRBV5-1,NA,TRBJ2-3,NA,CASSFSGANTDTQYF,TGCGCCAGCAGCTTCTCAGGGGCCAACACAGATACGCAGTATTTT
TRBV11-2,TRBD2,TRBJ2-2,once,CASSRGGSGGPNTGELFF,TGTGCCAGCAGCCGAGGGGGTAGCGGGGGCCCGAACACCGGGGAGCTGTTTTTT
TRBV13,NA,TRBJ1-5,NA,CASSIQGSNQPQHF,TGTGCCAGCAGCATCCAGGGTAGCAATCAGCCCCAGCATTTT
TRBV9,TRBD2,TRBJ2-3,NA,CASSEAGGLSQYF,TGTGCCAGCAGCGAAGCGGGGGGGCTAAGTCAGTATTTT
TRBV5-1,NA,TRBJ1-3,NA,CASSLGLTQAGNTIYF,TGCGCCAGCAGCTTGGGGTTGACTCAGGCGGGGAACACCATATATTTT
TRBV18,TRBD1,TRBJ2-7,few,CASSRTGDHEQYF,TGTGCCAGCTCACGGACAGGGGACCACGAGCAGTACTTC
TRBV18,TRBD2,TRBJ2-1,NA,CASSPSSGTSNEQFF,TGTGCCAGCTCACCGTCCAGCGGGACGAGCAATGAGCAGTTCTTC
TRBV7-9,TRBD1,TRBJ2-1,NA,CASSRQGNNNEQFF,TGTGCCAGCAGCCGACAGGGAAACAACAATGAGCAGTTCTTC
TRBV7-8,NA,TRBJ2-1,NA,CASSLALVGAPRNEQFF,TGTGCCAGCAGCTTAGCTCTTGTGGGAGCGCCGAGAAATGAGCAGTTCTTC
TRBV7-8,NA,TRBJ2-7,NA,CASSLAAPYEQYF,TGTGCCAGCAGCTTAGCAGCTCCCTACGAGCAGTACTTC
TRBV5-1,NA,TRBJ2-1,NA,CASSFGGLIYNEQFF,TGCGCCAGCAGCTTCGGCGGCCTGATCTACAATGAGCAGTTCTTC
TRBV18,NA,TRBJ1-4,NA,CASSPRVSGNEKLFF,TGTGCCAGCTCGCCCCGAGTGTCGGGTAATGAAAAACTGTTTTTT
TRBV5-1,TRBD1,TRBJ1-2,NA,CASSSGGYGYTF,TGCGCCAGCAGCTCAGGGGGCTATGGCTACACCTTC
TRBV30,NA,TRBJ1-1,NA,CAWSVQSAEAFF,TGTGCCTGGAGTGTACAGAGTGCTGAAGCTTTCTTT
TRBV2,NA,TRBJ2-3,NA,CASSEGGGDTQYF,TGTGCCAGCAGTGAGGGTGGCGGAGATACGCAGTATTTT
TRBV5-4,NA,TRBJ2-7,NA,CASSSWGRPYEQYF,TGTGCCAGCTCATCGTGGGGGCGCCCCTACGAGCAGTACTTC
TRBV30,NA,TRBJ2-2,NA,CAWSLTGTGELFF,TGTGCCTGGAGTCTCACGGGCACCGGGGAGCTGTTTTTT
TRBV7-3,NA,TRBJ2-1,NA,CASSERGGRVGEQFF,TGTGCCAGCAGCGAAAGGGGGGGCAGGGTAGGTGAGCAGTTCTTC
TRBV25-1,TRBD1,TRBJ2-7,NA,CASSRDRGHEQYF,TGTGCCAGCAGTCGTGACAGGGGCCACGAGCAGTACTTC
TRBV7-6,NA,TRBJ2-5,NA,CASSSYSGVRQETQYF,TGTGCCAGCAGCTCCTATAGCGGAGTCCGACAAGAGACCCAGTACTTC
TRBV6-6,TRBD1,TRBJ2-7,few,CASSTGQVSYEQYF,TGTGCCAGCAGTACCGGACAGGTTTCCTACGAGCAGTACTTC
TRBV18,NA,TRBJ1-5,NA,CASSPLGGDGQPQHF,TGTGCCAGCTCACCCCTAGGAGGGGACGGTCAGCCCCAGCATTTT
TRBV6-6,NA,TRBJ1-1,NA,CASRTTQKTEAFF,TGTGCCAGCAGGACTACGCAGAAGACTGAAGCTTTCTTT
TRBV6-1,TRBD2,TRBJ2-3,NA,CASSEELGGAQYF,TGTGCCAGCAGTGAAGAGTTGGGAGGGGCGCAGTATTTT
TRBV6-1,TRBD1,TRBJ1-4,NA,CASSPLDRRNEKLFF,TGTGCCAGCAGCCCTTTGGACAGGCGTAATGAAAAACTGTTTTTT
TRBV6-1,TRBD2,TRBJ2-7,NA,CASTESGTSGTYEQYF,TGTGCCAGCACTGAAAGCGGTACTAGCGGTACCTACGAGCAGTACTTC
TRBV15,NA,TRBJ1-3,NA,CATSITGLSGNTIYF,TGTGCCACCAGCATCACAGGGCTCTCTGGAAACACCATATATTTT
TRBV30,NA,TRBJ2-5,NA,CAWSVGGAGETQYF,TGTGCCTGGAGTGTAGGAGGGGCGGGTGAGACCCAGTACTTC
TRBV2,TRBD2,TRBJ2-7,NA,CASAPGTTVTRKYF,TGTGCCAGCGCCCCCGGGACTACTGTTACGAGGAAGTACTTC
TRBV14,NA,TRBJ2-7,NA,CASSQPRRGMNF,TGTGCCAGCAGCCAGCCGAGACGGGGGATGAATTTC
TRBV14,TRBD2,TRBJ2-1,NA,CASSLSSGGYNEQFF,TGTGCCAGCAGCCTGTCCAGCGGGGGGTACAATGAGCAGTTCTTC
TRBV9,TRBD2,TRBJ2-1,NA,CASSVGGLTNEQFF,TGTGCCAGCAGCGTAGGGGGACTAACCAATGAGCAGTTCTTC
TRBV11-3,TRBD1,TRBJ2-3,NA,CASSLRTGITDTQYF,TGTGCCAGCAGCTTAAGGACAGGGATTACAGATACGCAGTATTTT
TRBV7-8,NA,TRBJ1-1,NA,CASSLVQGNTEAFF,TGTGCCAGCAGCTTAGTACAGGGGAACACTGAAGCTTTCTTT
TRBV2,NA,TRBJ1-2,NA,CASSITGSGYTF,TGTGCCAGCAGCATTACAGGGTCCGGCTACACCTTC
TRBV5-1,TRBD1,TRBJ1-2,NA,CASSLWGQGASYTF,TGCGCCAGCAGCTTGTGGGGACAGGGGGCGAGCTACACCTTC
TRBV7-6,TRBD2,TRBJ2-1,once,CASSFLLAGIVNEQFF,TGTGCCAGCAGCTTCTTACTAGCGGGTATCGTCAATGAGCAGTTCTTC
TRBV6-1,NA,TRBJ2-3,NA,CASSEPTSGTDTQYF,TGTGCCAGCAGTGAACCGACTAGTGGTACAGATACGCAGTATTTT
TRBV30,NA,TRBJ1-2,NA,CAWHTGGSHYGYTF,TGTGCCTGGCATACCGGGGGGTCTCACTATGGCTACACCTTC
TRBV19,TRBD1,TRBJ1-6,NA,CASRPQGVDNSPLHF,TGTGCCAGTAGACCCCAGGGGGTGGATAATTCACCCCTCCACTTT
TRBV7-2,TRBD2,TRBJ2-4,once,CASAVGTSGIVAKNIQYF,TGTGCCAGCGCAGTAGGGACTAGCGGGATCGTAGCCAAAAACATTCAGTACTTC
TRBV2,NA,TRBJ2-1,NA,CASSEAPDRFDNEQFF,TGTGCCAGCAGTGAAGCCCCCGATAGATTTGACAATGAGCAGTTCTTC
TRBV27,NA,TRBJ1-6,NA,CASSLEAGRGSPLHF,TGTGCCAGCAGTTTAGAGGCAGGCCGGGGTTCACCCCTCCACTTT